The clone carrying this T cell receptor (beta chain) was counted only a few times. Its antigen remains unknown. The data belong to a study of response to subunit inactivated influenza vaccine. Points from the study as a whole: There was a suggestion from the authors that each seasonal influenza vaccination recruits few new T cells.

Germline CDR1 and CDR2: DFQATT and SNEGSKA (reference sequence). The V gene lost 6 bases and the J gene lost 6 bases, with 9 bases spanning the gap. The CDR3 length is 11 residues. Via MiXCR, TCRdb re-called the RT-PCR reads, giving one row per CDR3 protein. The data contain roughly 760,000 distinct CDR3 sequences, about 20% of them seen just once; the ten biggest clones take up approximately 10%. The starting material was PBMCs from blood, obtained roughly 5 days after vaccination. This chain connects TRBV20-1 to TRBJ2-1; D may correspond to TRBD1 or TRBD2 (6 bases each). The sequence came from a man in his fifties who received an inactivated influenza vaccine. The CDR3 DNA sequence: TGCAGTGCAAGGGGGGTCAATGAGCAGTTCTTC. Its protein is CSARGVNEQFF.